The 21 T cell receptor beta chains below come from one sample, sequenced in a study of blood T cell repertoires in COVID-19. TCRdb keeps only in-frame clones here, not all; method: immunoSEQ multiplex PCR. The sample has some 170,000 clones, roughly 82% seen once; the top ten hold 13% to 15%. Sequenced input: PBMCs or T cells enriched from blood (not recorded which). These TCRs come from a man aged 50-59 years who had recovered from COVID-19.

This clone was seen only a few times. The V and J genes are TRBV5-8 and TRBJ1-2; 11 nucleotides align to TRBD1. CDR3 length: 13 residues. Germline V gives CDR1 SGHTS, CDR2 YDEGEE. V was pared by 4 bases and J by 13 bases, with 9 bases of the junction left unmatched. This chain's CDR3 is CASSPLGTGGVTF. For the CDR3, the DNA is TGTGCCAGCAGCCCGCTCGGGACAGGGGGAGTCACCTTC.

The chain joins TRBV5-4 to TRBJ1-4, with 11 bases aligning to TRBD1. V was pared by 8 bases and J by 8 bases, with 14 bases of the junction left unmatched. The CDR3 extends over 16 amino acids. Germline V CDR1 and CDR2: SGHNT, YYREEE (reference sequence). In DNA form, the CDR3 reads TGTGCCAGATGGACAGGGGGCGGTAGGCGGGGGGAAAAACTGTTTTTT. The encoded protein is CARWTGGGRRGEKLFF.

The CDR3 loop is CASRPYRASNQPQHF. CDR3 DNA sequence: TGTGCCAGCAGACCCTACAGGGCAAGCAATCAGCCCCAGCATTTT. The chain carries TRBV6-5 and TRBJ1-5; D may be TRBD1 (6 bases). Looked up from germline, CDR1 is MNHEY and CDR2 is SVGAGI. The CDR3 totals 15 residues. V lost 6 bases and J 1 base, leaving 13 bases between the germline ends.

The V call is TRBV5-1, the J call TRBJ2-5, with 7 nucleotides matching TRBD1. V lost 4 bases, J lost 5 bases, and 8 bases stayed unmatched. The CDR3 covers 14 residues. Germline V CDR1 and CDR2: SGHRS, YFSETQ. CDR3 nucleotide sequence: TGCGCCAGCAGCGGATCACAGGGGTGGGAGACCCAGTACTTC. It translates to CASSGSQGWETQYF.

The chain is built from TRBV7-2 and TRBJ2-3, with a tentative D call TRBD1 (6 bases). Germline CDR1 reads SGHTA; CDR2 reads FQGNSA. The CDR3 sequence is 16 residues long. The V gene lost 1 base and the J gene lost 3 bases, with 14 bases spanning the gap. Here the CDR3 DNA reads TGTGCCAGCAGCTTAGTAGTAATGGGGGCTACAGATACGCAGTATTTT. It translates to CASSLVVMGATDTQYF.

The chain links TRBV18 to TRBJ2-7, with TRBD1 as a possible D gene (6 bases). CDR1 KGHSH and CDR2 LQKENI come from the germline V gene. V lost 3 bases and J 2 bases, leaving 11 bases between the germline ends. The CDR3 runs 14 residues. The CDR3 DNA reads TGTGCCAGCTCACCTGTGGCAGGGGCCTACGAGCAGTACTTC. Its protein product is CASSPVAGAYEQYF.

The chain has TRBV30 and TRBJ2-7; 7 nucleotides align to TRBD2. The germline V gene encodes CDR1 GTSNPN and CDR2 SVGIG (reference sequence). V was clipped by 6 bases and J by 6 bases; unmatched bases: 8. The CDR3 loop spans 12 amino acids. CDR3 protein: CACPTSPTEQYF. CDR3 bases: TGTGCCTGCCCGACTAGCCCTACCGAGCAGTACTTC.

The CDR3 nucleotides read TGTGCCAGCAGCTTAGGACTCGGACAGGGACCTGGAAACACCATATATTTT. Protein sequence: CASSLGLGQGPGNTIYF. The chain uses TRBV7-2 and TRBJ1-3, with TRBD1 matching 8 bases. V was clipped by 1 base and J by 2 bases; unmatched bases: 7. CDR1 is SGHTA and CDR2 is FQGNSA in the germline V gene. CDR3 length: 17 amino acids.

The chain carries TRBV6-5 and TRBJ1-2, with D possibly being TRBD1 (6 bases). With 7 bases removed from V and 2 bases from J, the gap between germline ends came to 11 bases. This CDR3 comprises 13 residues. Germline V gene lookup returns CDR1 MNHEY and CDR2 SVGAGI. CDR3 region: CASKGQQNYGYTF. The DNA for the CDR3 is TGTGCCAGCAAAGGACAGCAGAACTATGGCTACACCTTC.

The chain uses TRBV5-1 and TRBJ2-2; the D gene is possibly TRBD1 (6 bases). The CDR3 is made up of 17 amino acids. Germline V gene lookup returns CDR1 SGHRS and CDR2 YFSETQ. V was shortened by 0 bases and J by 2 bases, with 14 bases between the two germline ends. Here the CDR3 reads CASSLARLGQNTGELFF. For the CDR3, the DNA is TGCGCCAGCAGCTTGGCTCGGCTGGGACAAAACACCGGGGAGCTGTTTTTT.

The CDR3 DNA follows: TGTGCCAGCAGTTATAGGGACAGGGGTTCACCCCTCCACTTT. Protein: CASSYRDRGSPLHF. This sequence joins TRBV28 and TRBJ1-6; 10 bases fit TRBD1. J lost 9 bases, V lost 4 bases, and 3 bases had no gene match. This CDR3 has 14 residues. Germline CDR1 and CDR2: MDHEN and SYDVKM.

V usage is TRBV7-2 and J usage is TRBJ2-5, with TRBD1 matching 9 bases. Trimming took 5 bases from V and 5 from J; bases not matched to a gene: 6. Germline CDR1 SGHTA, CDR2 FQGNSA. This CDR3 is 14 amino acids long. The CDR3 DNA follows: TGTGCCAGCAGCCAAAGGGACAGGGCCGAGACCCAGTACTTC. Its translation is CASSQRDRAETQYF.

The chain employs TRBV18 and TRBJ1-2; D gene ambiguous. V was trimmed by 3 bases and J by 0 bases, leaving 11 bases between them. The CDR3 has 15 amino acids. The germline V gene encodes CDR1 KGHSH and CDR2 LQKENI. The CDR3 loop reads CASSPVPRANYGYTF. CDR3 nucleotide sequence: TGTGCCAGCTCACCCGTACCTCGCGCTAACTATGGCTACACCTTC.

This chain joins TRBV9 and TRBJ2-4, with 12 bases aligning to TRBD1. The CDR3 is made up of 20 amino acids. V was pared by 3 bases and J by 0 bases, with 13 bases of the junction left unmatched. Germline CDR1 and CDR2: SGDLS and YYNGEE. The CDR3 here is CASSGTHWDRGLKAKNIQYF. In nucleotides, the CDR3 is TGTGCCAGCAGCGGAACCCACTGGGACAGGGGGCTGAAAGCCAAAAACATTCAGTACTTC. Full variable domain (outside the CDR3, taken from reference TRBV9 and TRBJ2-4): DSGVTQTPKHLITATGQRVTLRCSPRSGDLSVYWYQQSLDQGLQFLIQYYNGEERAKGNILERFSAQQFPDLHSELNLSSLELGDSALYFCASSGTHWDRGLKAKNIQYFGAGTRLSVL.

This chain links TRBV5-4 with TRBJ1-6, with a tentative D call TRBD1 (5 bases). The V end was cut by 0 bases, the J end by 8 bases, with 12 bases between. Germline V gene data show CDR1 as SGHNT and CDR2 as YYREEE (reference sequence). The CDR3 runs to 15 residues. The CDR3 DNA is TGTGCCAGCAGCTTGGCCCCGGGGGTTGATTCACCCCTCCACTTT. This encodes CASSLAPGVDSPLHF. Filled out from reference TRBV5-4 and TRBJ1-6, the complete variable domain reads ETGVTQSPTHLIKTRGQQVTLRCSSQSGHNTVSWYQQALGQGPQFIFQYYREEENGRGNFPPRFSGLQFPNYSSELNVNALELDDSALYLCASSLAPGVDSPLHFGNGTRLTVT.

This clone was found many times. The chain combines TRBV7-6 with TRBJ2-5, with 7 nucleotides matching TRBD2. CDR1 is SGHVS and CDR2 is FNYEAQ in the germline V gene. V lost 4 bases, J lost 2 bases, and 13 bases stayed unmatched. The CDR3 runs 17 residues. DNA for the CDR3: TGTGCCAGCAGCTCCTATGGGTCGGGGGGATCACAAGAGACCCAGTACTTC. Its translation: CASSSYGSGGSQETQYF.

The rearrangement uses TRBV29-1 and TRBJ1-2, with D perhaps matching TRBD1 (5 bases). CDR3 size: 15 residues. Trimming removed 1 base at V and 7 bases at J, with 19 bases between. Germline-derived CDR1 and CDR2 are SQVTM and ANQGSEA. CDR3 region: CSVEVWDYEEGGYTF. CDR3 DNA: TGCAGCGTTGAAGTCTGGGACTACGAAGAGGGTGGCTACACCTTC.

This clone appeared once. The genes are TRBV10-1 and TRBJ1-6; the D gene is possibly TRBD1 (5 bases). V gave up 4 bases and J gave up 8 bases, with 9 bases separating them. The CDR3 covers 13 residues. Germline V gives CDR1 WNHNN, CDR2 SYGVQD (reference sequence). CDR3 DNA: TGCGCCAGCAGTGGGGGGAGGGATTCACCCCTCCACTTT. Encoded protein: CASSGGRDSPLHF.

The J gene is TRBJ1-2, the V gene TRBV4-1, with D hard to call. Germline loops: CDR1 MGHRA, CDR2 YSYEKL. The V gene lost 4 bases and the J gene lost 4 bases, with 13 bases spanning the gap. The CDR3 runs to 14 residues. Written as DNA, the CDR3 is TGCGCCAGCAGCCTTCAATCAAGCGGCTATGGCTACACCTTC. The encoded protein is CASSLQSSGYGYTF.

Written as DNA, the CDR3 is TGTGCCAGCAGTTACTTAGGGGTCAATGACAATGAGCAGTTCTTC. Amino acids: CASSYLGVNDNEQFF. V and J are TRBV6-5 and TRBJ2-1; D perhaps matches TRBD1 (5 bases). V shed 1 base and J shed 5 bases, with 12 bases lying between them. CDR3 length equals 15 residues. The V gene's germline CDR1 is MNHEY and CDR2 SVGAGI.

This clone was observed a handful of times. Other DNA sequences in this specimen translate into the identical CDR3. The CDR3 here is CASSSLAGGGNEQFF. CDR3 nucleotide sequence: TGTGCCAGCAGTTCACTAGCGGGGGGGGGAAATGAGCAGTTCTTC. The rearrangement joins TRBV27 to TRBJ2-1, with 13 bases lining up with TRBD2. The CDR3 length is 15 residues. CDR1 MNHEY and CDR2 SMNVEV come from the germline V gene (reference sequence). V trimming: 4 bases; J trimming: 7 bases; junction bases outside the gene matches: 4.